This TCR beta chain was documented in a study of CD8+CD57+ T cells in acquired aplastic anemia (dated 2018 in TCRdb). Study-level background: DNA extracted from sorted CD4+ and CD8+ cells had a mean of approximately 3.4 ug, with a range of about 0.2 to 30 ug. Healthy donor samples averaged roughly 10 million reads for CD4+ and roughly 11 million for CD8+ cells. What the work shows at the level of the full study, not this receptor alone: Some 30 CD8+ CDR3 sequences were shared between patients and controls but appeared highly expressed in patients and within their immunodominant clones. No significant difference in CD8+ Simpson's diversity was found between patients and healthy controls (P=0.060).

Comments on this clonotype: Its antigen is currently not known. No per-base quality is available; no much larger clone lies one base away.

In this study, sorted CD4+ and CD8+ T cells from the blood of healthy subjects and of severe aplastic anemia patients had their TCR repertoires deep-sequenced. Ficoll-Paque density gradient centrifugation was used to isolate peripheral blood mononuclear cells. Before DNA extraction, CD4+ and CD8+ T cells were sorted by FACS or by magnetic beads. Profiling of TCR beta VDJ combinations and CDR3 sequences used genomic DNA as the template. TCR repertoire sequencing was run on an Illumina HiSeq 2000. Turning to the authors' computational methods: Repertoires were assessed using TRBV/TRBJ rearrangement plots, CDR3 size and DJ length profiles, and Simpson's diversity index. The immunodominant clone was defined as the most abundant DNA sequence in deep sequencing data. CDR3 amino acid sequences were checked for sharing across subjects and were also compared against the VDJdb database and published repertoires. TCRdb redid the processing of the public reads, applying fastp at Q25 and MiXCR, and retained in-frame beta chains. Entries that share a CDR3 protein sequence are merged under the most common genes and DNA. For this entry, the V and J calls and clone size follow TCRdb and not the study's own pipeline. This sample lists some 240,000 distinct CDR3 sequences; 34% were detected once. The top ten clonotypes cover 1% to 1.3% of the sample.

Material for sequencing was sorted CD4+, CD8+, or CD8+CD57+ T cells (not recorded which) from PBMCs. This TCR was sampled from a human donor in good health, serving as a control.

The DNA is as follows: TGTGCCAGCAGTTGGGACACCAGCAATCAGCCCCAGCATTTT. This translates into CASSWDTSNQPQHF. This sequence uses TRBV2 and TRBJ1-5; the D gene is perhaps TRBD1, from 6 matching bases. Deletion took 5 bases off V and 1 base off J, with a span of 9 bases between the germline ends. The CDR3 has 14 amino acids, counting the end cysteine and phenylalanine. Just the 42-base CDR3 DNA is kept, in frame starting at base 1. From the germline V gene, CDR1 is SNHLY and CDR2 is FYNNEI.